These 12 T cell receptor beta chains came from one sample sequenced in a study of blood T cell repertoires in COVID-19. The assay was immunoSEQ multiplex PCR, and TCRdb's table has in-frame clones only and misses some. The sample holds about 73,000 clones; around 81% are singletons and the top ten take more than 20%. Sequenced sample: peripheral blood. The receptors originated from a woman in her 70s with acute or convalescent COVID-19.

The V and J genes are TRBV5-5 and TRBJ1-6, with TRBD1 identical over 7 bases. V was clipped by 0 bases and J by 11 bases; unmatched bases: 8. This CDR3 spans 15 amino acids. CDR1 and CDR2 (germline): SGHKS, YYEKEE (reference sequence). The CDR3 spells CASSLDTGTAPPLHF. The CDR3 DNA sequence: TGTGCCAGCAGCTTGGACACCGGGACAGCACCACCCCTCCACTTT.

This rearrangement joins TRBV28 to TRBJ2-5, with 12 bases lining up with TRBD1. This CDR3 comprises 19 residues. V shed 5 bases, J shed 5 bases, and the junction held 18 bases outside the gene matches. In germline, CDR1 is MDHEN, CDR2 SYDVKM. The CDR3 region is CASSPRDRGRGGYLETQYF. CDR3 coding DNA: TGTGCCAGCAGTCCCCGGGACAGGGGGCGCGGGGGATATCTGGAGACCCAGTACTTC.

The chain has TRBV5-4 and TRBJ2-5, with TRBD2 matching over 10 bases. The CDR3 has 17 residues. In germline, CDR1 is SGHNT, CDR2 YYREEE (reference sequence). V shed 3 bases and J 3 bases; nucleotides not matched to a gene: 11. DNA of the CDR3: TGTGCCAGCAGCTCCCGAAAAGCGGGAGGGGCAAAAGAGACCCAGTACTTC. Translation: CASSSRKAGGAKETQYF.

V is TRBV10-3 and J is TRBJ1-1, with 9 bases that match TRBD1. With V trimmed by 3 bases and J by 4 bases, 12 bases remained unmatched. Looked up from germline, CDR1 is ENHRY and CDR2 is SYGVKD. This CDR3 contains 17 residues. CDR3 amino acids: CAISEFRDRVLGTEAFF. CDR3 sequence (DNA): TGTGCCATCAGTGAATTCCGGGACAGGGTGCTTGGCACTGAAGCTTTCTTT.

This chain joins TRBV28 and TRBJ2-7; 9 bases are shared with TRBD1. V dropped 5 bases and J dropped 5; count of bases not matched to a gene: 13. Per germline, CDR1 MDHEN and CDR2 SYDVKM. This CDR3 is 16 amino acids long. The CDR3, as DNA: TGTGCCAGCAGTCCACTTCTGGGACAGGGTATCAACGAGCAGTACTTC. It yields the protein CASSPLLGQGINEQYF.

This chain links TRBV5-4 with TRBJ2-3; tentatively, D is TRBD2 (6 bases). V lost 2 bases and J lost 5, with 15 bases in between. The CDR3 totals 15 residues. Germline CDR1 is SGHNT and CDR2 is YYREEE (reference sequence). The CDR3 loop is CASSFNREPEDTQYF. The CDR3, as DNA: TGTGCCAGCAGCTTTAACCGGGAGCCTGAAGATACGCAGTATTTT.

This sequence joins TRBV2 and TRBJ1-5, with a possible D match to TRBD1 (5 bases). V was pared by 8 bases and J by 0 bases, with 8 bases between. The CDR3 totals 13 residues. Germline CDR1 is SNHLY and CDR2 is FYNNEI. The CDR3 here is CASGDFSNQPQHF. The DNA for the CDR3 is TGTGCCAGCGGGGACTTTAGCAATCAGCCCCAGCATTTT.

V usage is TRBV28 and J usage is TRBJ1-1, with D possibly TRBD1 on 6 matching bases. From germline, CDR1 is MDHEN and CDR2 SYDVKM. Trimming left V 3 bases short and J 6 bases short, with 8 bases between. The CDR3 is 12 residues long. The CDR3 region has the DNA TGTGCCAGCAGTTTGCGGACAGCTGAAGCTTTCTTT. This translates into CASSLRTAEAFF. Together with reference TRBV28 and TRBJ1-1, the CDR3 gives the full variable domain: DVKVTQSSRYLVKRTGEKVFLECVQDMDHENMFWYRQDPGLGLRLIYFSYDVKMKEKGDIPEGYSVSREKKERFSLILESASTNQTSMYLCASSLRTAEAFFGQGTRLTVV.

The CDR3 is CASSSNVYNEQFF. The CDR3 DNA sequence: TGTGCCAGCAGCTCCAATGTCTACAATGAGCAGTTCTTC. The chain carries TRBV11-3 and TRBJ2-1; D is ambiguous. The CDR3 is 13 residues long. Trimming took off 4 bases at V and 3 bases at J, with 7 bases between the two ends. From germline, CDR1 is SGHNT and CDR2 YENEEA.

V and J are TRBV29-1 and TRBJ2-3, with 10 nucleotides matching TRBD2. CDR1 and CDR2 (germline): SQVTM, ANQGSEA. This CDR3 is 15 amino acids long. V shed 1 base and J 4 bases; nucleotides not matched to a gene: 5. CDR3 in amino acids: CSVEGVAGGPDTQYF. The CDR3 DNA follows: TGCAGCGTTGAAGGAGTAGCGGGAGGCCCAGATACGCAGTATTTT.

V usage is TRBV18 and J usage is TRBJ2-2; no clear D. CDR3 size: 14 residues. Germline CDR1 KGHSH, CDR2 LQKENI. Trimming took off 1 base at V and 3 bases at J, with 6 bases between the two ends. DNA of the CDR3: TGTGCCAGCTCACCACTGGCAGACACCGGGGAGCTGTTTTTT. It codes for CASSPLADTGELFF.

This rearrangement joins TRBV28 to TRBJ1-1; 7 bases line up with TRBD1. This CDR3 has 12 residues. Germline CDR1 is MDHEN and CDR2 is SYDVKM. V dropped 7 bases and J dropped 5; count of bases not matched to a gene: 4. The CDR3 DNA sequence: TGTGCCAGCACCGAGACAGGGACTGAAGCTTTCTTT. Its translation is CASTETGTEAFF. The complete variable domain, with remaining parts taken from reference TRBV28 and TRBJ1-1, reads DVKVTQSSRYLVKRTGEKVFLECVQDMDHENMFWYRQDPGLGLRLIYFSYDVKMKEKGDIPEGYSVSREKKERFSLILESASTNQTSMYLCASTETGTEAFFGQGTRLTVV.